This T cell receptor beta chain was sequenced in a study of neurological immune-mediated disorders. This clonotype came up many times. The target antigen is unknown. 5'RACE generated cDNA with 10-nucleotide random UMIs. TCRdb re-derived calls from the 5' RACE reads in MiXCR, one entry per CDR3 protein. The top ten clones hold 6.5% to 8% of a sample with tens of thousands of distinct CDR3 sequences, over 3.5% of them seen once. Whole-study findings and limits: The level of TCR clonal expansion was highest in patients with HTLV-1-associated myelopathy and lowest in multiple sclerosis, where it fell below the level seen in healthy controls. Expanded clones shared no identical CDR3 amino acid sequences across subjects, which suggested private TCR-beta repertoires in all groups.

CDR1 and CDR2 from the germline V gene are SGHDT and YYEEEE. The J segment lost 2 bases and the V segment lost 2 bases, leaving 2 bases of the junction unmatched. The CDR3 has 14 residues. V usage is TRBV5-6 and J usage is TRBJ2-7; 9 bases line up with TRBD1. The receptor was isolated from a man aged 55-75 years with multiple sclerosis. The sample taken for sequencing was PBMCs. The CDR3 coding sequence is TGTGCCAGCAGCTTCGGGACAGGGACCTACGAGCAGTACTTC. Translation: CASSFGTGTYEQYF.